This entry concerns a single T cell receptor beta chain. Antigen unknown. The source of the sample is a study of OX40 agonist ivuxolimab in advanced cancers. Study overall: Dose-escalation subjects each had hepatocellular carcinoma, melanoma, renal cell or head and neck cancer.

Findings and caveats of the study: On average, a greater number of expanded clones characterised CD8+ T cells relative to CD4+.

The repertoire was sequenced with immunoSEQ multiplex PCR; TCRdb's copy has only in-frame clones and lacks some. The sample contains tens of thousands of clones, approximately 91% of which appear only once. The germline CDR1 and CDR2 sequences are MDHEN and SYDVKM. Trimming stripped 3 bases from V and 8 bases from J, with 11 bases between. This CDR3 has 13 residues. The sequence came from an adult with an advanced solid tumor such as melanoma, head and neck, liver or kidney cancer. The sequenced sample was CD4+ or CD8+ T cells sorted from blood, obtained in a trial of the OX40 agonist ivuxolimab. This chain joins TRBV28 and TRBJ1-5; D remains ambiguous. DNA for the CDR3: TGTGCCAGCAGTTTTGGTATGCAGGAGCCCCAGCATTTT. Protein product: CASSFGMQEPQHF.